One sample yielded the 3 T cell receptor beta chains listed below, sequenced in a study of long-term antiretroviral therapy in people with HIV. The assay used was immunoSEQ (version v3.0), run at survey level. The assay was immunoSEQ multiplex PCR, and TCRdb's table has in-frame clones only and misses some. The sample shows roughly 39,000 clones, approximately 86% of them seen only once. The input for sequencing was unsorted PBMCs, taken just before starting antiretroviral therapy. The receptors shown here come from a young woman with HIV.

V usage is TRBV7-2 and J usage is TRBJ2-7, with D possibly matching TRBD2 (5 bases). Per germline, CDR1 SGHTA and CDR2 FQGNSA. The CDR3 is 16 amino acids. V dropped 1 base and J dropped 1 base, with 14 bases sitting between them. This chain's CDR3 is CASSLGGGLSSYEQYF. The CDR3 bases are TGTGCCAGCAGCTTAGGAGGTGGACTCTCATCCTACGAGCAGTACTTC. Combining the CDR3 with reference TRBV7-2 and TRBJ2-7 gives the whole variable domain GAGVSQSPSNKVTEKGKDVELRCDPISGHTALYWYRQSLGQGLEFLIYFQGNSAPDKSGLPSDRFSAERTGGSVSTLTIQRTQQEDSAVYLCASSLGGGLSSYEQYFGPGTRLTVT.

The rearrangement uses TRBV2 and TRBJ2-1; D remains unclear. The V end was cut by 10 bases, the J end by 1 base, with 11 bases between. The CDR3 is made up of 13 amino acids. From germline, CDR1 is SNHLY and CDR2 FYNNEI. The CDR3 spells CATSGRSYNEQFF. DNA of the CDR3: TGTGCCACCTCCGGCAGATCCTACAATGAGCAGTTCTTC.

This clone was observed a handful of times. The rearrangement links TRBV7-3 to TRBJ2-1, with 7 positions matching TRBD2. This CDR3 spans 18 amino acids. Germline CDR1 reads SGHTA; CDR2 reads FQGTGA. The J segment lost 6 bases and the V segment lost 4 bases, leaving 18 bases of the junction unmatched. CDR3 bases: TGTGCCAGCAGCTCAGTTCCGGGAGGAGGTTTTATTGGCAATGAGCAGTTCTTC. It yields the protein CASSSVPGGGFIGNEQFF.